This is a list of T cell receptor beta chains from one sample in a study of cytomegalovirus exposure and HLA in healthy donors. Sequenced by immunoSEQ multiplex PCR; TCRdb stores in-frame clones only, minus some. The profile covers 89,000 or so clones, with roughly 81% appearing a single time and about 5.6% taken by the ten largest. The material sequenced was PBMCs. The receptor source for this set is a young woman in good health and CMV-seropositive. CDR3s include the opening cysteine and the closing phenylalanine or tryptophan. Fields, in order: CDR3 protein, CDR3 DNA, V gene, D gene, clone size, J gene. D genes are given only for firm matches. Not every row has a clone size; where given, it reads once, few, many or a size class.

CASSSPFGTDTQYF	TGTGCCAGCAGTTCCCCGTTCGGCACAGATACGCAGTATTTT	TRBV6-5	NA	NA	TRBJ2-3
CASSLRGESSGELFF	TGTGCCAGCAGCTTAAGGGGGGAGTCTTCCGGGGAGCTGTTTTTT	TRBV7-3	NA	NA	TRBJ2-2
CASSEGWATGELFF	TGTGCCAGCAGTGAAGGTTGGGCCACCGGGGAGCTGTTTTTT	TRBV6-1	NA	NA	TRBJ2-2
CASSEGDVVTGELFF	TGTGCCAGTAGCGAGGGGGATGTGGTCACCGGGGAGCTGTTTTTT	TRBV19	NA	NA	TRBJ2-2
CAWSGRQGHNTEAFF	TGTGCCTGGAGTGGCCGACAGGGGCATAACACTGAAGCTTTCTTT	TRBV30	TRBD1	NA	TRBJ1-1
CASSPYGKTQYF	TGTGCCAGCAGCCCTTATGGCAAGACCCAGTACTTC	TRBV5-6	NA	NA	TRBJ2-5
CASSDTGQPQHF	TGTGCCAGCAGTGATACGGGTCAGCCCCAGCATTTT	TRBV6-1	NA	few	TRBJ1-5
CASSLTGRGELFF	TGTGCCAGCAGTTTAACAGGGAGAGGGGAGCTGTTTTTT	TRBV7-6	NA	NA	TRBJ2-2
CASSDSGTGFHEQFF	TGTGCCAGCAGTGATTCCGGGACAGGGTTTCATGAGCAGTTCTTC	TRBV25-1	TRBD1	NA	TRBJ2-1
CASSVPQGGEEKLFF	TGCGCCAGCAGCGTTCCACAGGGTGGAGAGGAAAAACTGTTTTTT	TRBV5-1	NA	NA	TRBJ1-4
CASTTSRGREKAYNEQFF	TGTGCCAGCACTACGTCTCGCGGGCGGGAGAAGGCCTACAATGAGCAGTTCTTC	TRBV7-8	TRBD2	once	TRBJ2-1